The rows below give T cell receptor beta chains drawn from one sample of a study of shared clonotypes between healthy human individuals. Repertoires were generated with immunoSEQ multiplex PCR, while TCRdb's copy carries only in-frame clones and drops some. The profile shows some 2,000,000 clones, approximately 95% of them singletons. The sample comprised naive CD8+ T cells sorted from blood. The receptors shown here come from a man aged 18 to 30 in good health. The CDR3 runs from the conserved cysteine through the conserved F or W. Fields, in order: D gene, clone size, J gene, V gene, CDR3 protein, CDR3 DNA. A D gene is named only where the DNA matches it firmly. Not all rows give a size; the values are once, few, many and, for expanded clones, a class.

>-|-|TRBJ1-2|TRBV28
CASSPSLYGYTF
TGTGCCAGCAGTCCCTCCCTCTATGGCTACACCTTC
>-|-|TRBJ1-1|TRBV19
CASSGRGGRTEAFF
TGTGCCAGTAGTGGGAGGGGCGGGCGCACTGAAGCTTTCTTT
>-|-|TRBJ1-2|TRBV19
CASSSAGLYGYTF
TGTGCCAGTAGTTCCGCGGGGCTCTATGGCTACACCTTC
>TRBD2|-|TRBJ2-6|TRBV5-4
CASSLGLAGAGANVLTF
TGTGCCAGCAGCTTGGGGCTAGCGGGGGCTGGGGCCAACGTCCTGACTTTC
>TRBD2|-|TRBJ2-1|TRBV11-2
CASSLELAGGGNEQFF
TGTGCCAGCAGCTTAGAACTAGCGGGGGGCGGTAATGAGCAGTTCTTC
>-|-|TRBJ2-2|TRBV25-1
CASRKPGENTGELFF
TGTGCCAGCCGAAAACCAGGGGAGAACACCGGGGAGCTGTTTTTT
>-|-|TRBJ1-5|TRBV27
CASSLGGSNQPQHF
TGTGCCAGCAGTTTGGGAGGGAGCAATCAGCCCCAGCATTTT
>TRBD1|-|TRBJ2-7|TRBV7-3
CASSPTGGPYEQYF
TGTGCCAGCAGCCCTACAGGGGGGCCCTACGAGCAGTACTTC
>-|-|TRBJ2-1|TRBV13
CASSLEYEQFF
TGTGCCAGCAGCTTAGAATATGAGCAGTTCTTC
>-|few|TRBJ2-5|TRBV7-9
CASSLSVGETQYF
TGTGCCAGCAGCTTGTCCGTGGGGGAGACCCAGTACTTC
>TRBD1|-|TRBJ1-5|TRBV19
CASSPRDSSNQPQHF
TGTGCCAGTAGTCCCCGGGACAGTAGCAATCAGCCCCAGCATTTT
>TRBD1|-|TRBJ2-7|TRBV2
CASSEYTGGYEQYF
TGTGCCAGCAGTGAATACACAGGGGGCTACGAGCAGTACTTC
>-|-|TRBJ1-2|TRBV11-2
CASSLTTDGHYGYTF
TGTGCCAGCAGCTTAACGACCGACGGACACTATGGCTACACCTTC
>TRBD1|-|TRBJ2-1|TRBV13
CASITLWVGGQGNNEQFF
TGTGCCAGCATCACCCTTTGGGTCGGGGGACAGGGGAACAATGAGCAGTTCTTC
>-|-|TRBJ2-2|TRBV7-9
CATGPSGTGELFF
TGTGCCACCGGACCGTCGGGCACCGGGGAGCTGTTTTTT
>-|-|TRBJ1-1|TRBV7-9
CASRLDRTEAFF
TGTGCCAGCAGGTTAGACAGGACTGAAGCTTTCTTT
>-|-|TRBJ2-3|TRBV29-1
CSVEGTERDTQYF
TGCAGCGTTGAGGGGACCGAGCGGGATACGCAGTATTTT
>TRBD1|-|TRBJ1-2|TRBV25-1
CASIGKWDSNYGYTF
TGTGCCAGCATCGGGAAGTGGGACAGTAACTATGGCTACACCTTC
>TRBD1|-|TRBJ2-3|TRBV5-3
CARSTTNDRDRASTDTQYF
TGTGCCAGAAGCACCACCAACGACCGGGACAGAGCTAGCACAGATACGCAGTATTTT
>-|-|TRBJ1-5|TRBV28
CASSLGPQAGQPQHF
TGTGCCAGCAGTTTAGGCCCCCAGGCGGGTCAGCCCCAGCATTTT
>-|-|TRBJ1-2|TRBV7-9
CASSLTLNYTF
TGTGCCAGCAGCTTGACGTTGAACTACACCTTC
>-|-|TRBJ2-7|TRBV4-1
CASSQNPLGEQYF
TGCGCCAGCAGCCAAAATCCCCTCGGCGAGCAGTACTTC
>-|-|TRBJ1-1|TRBV10-1
CASSVDPLATEAFF
TGCGCCAGCAGTGTGGATCCGCTGGCGACTGAAGCTTTCTTT
>TRBD1|-|TRBJ2-5|TRBV13
CASSVGTGGAGTQYF
TGTGCCAGCAGCGTCGGGACAGGGGGCGCCGGGACCCAGTACTTC
>TRBD1|-|TRBJ1-1|TRBV27
CASSPSTGHTEAFF
TGTGCCAGCAGTCCCTCGACAGGGCACACTGAAGCTTTCTTT
>-|-|TRBJ1-1|TRBV6-5
CASSGVGAPDTEAFF
TGTGCCAGCAGTGGCGTCGGGGCGCCGGACACTGAAGCTTTCTTT
>-|-|TRBJ2-4|TRBV5-6
CASSLFGEAKNIQYF
TGTGCCAGCAGCTTGTTTGGGGAAGCCAAAAACATTCAGTACTTC
>-|-|TRBJ2-7|TRBV9
CASSVGVKDLTYEQYF
TGTGCCAGCAGCGTAGGTGTTAAGGACTTAACCTACGAGCAGTACTTC
>-|-|TRBJ1-1|TRBV7-6
CASSLSYRDSEAFF
TGTGCCAGCAGCCTATCGTACAGGGATTCTGAAGCTTTCTTT
>-|-|TRBJ2-5|TRBV5-1
CASRSFDSPQETQYF
TGCGCCAGCAGATCCTTTGACAGTCCTCAAGAGACCCAGTACTTC
>-|once|TRBJ1-1|TRBV30
CAWRSVGTEAFF
TGTGCCTGGAGGTCAGTGGGCACTGAAGCTTTCTTT
>TRBD2|-|TRBJ2-7|TRBV4-1
CASSHLAGGYEQYF
TGCGCCAGCAGCCACCTCGCGGGAGGCTACGAGCAGTACTTC
>-|few|TRBJ1-2|TRBV5-1
CASRFTGSNYGYTF
TGCGCCAGCAGATTCACAGGGTCTAACTATGGCTACACCTTC
>-|-|TRBJ2-1|TRBV7-2
CASSHTSLPTFSYNEQFF
TGTGCCAGCAGCCACACCTCATTACCTACCTTCTCCTACAATGAGCAGTTCTTC
>-|-|TRBJ1-2|TRBV5-1
CASSLDRGAEGYTF
TGCGCCAGCAGCTTGGATCGGGGAGCGGAAGGCTACACCTTC
>-|-|TRBJ1-3|TRBV11-2
CASSLEDGSSGNTIYF
TGTGCCAGCAGCTTAGAAGATGGCAGCTCTGGAAACACCATATATTTT
>-|-|TRBJ2-7|TRBV7-6
CASSPAPPGLSYEQYF
TGTGCCAGCAGCCCCGCCCCCCCGGGCCTCTCCTACGAGCAGTACTTC
>-|once|TRBJ1-1|TRBV4-1
CASSQDPAFTEAFF
TGCGCCAGCAGCCAAGATCCAGCATTCACTGAAGCTTTCTTT
>TRBD2|-|TRBJ2-2|TRBV9
CASSAGLAGDYTGELFF
TGTGCCAGCAGCGCGGGACTAGCGGGAGACTACACCGGGGAGCTGTTTTTT
>TRBD2|-|TRBJ2-7|TRBV7-8
CASSSASGTYEQYF
TGTGCCAGCAGCTCAGCTAGCGGGACCTACGAGCAGTACTTC
>-|-|TRBJ2-1|TRBV27
CASSLSSYNEQFF
TGTGCCAGCAGTTTATCAAGCTACAATGAGCAGTTCTTC
>-|-|TRBJ1-1|TRBV7-6
CASSLAAGQTTEAFF
TGTGCCAGCAGCTTAGCGGCCGGACAGACCACTGAAGCTTTCTTT
>-|-|TRBJ2-7|TRBV5-1
CASSLDGTTYEQYF
TGCGCCAGCAGCTTGGACGGCACGACCTACGAGCAGTACTTC
>TRBD2|-|TRBJ2-3|TRBV11-2
CASSSSSGKLTDTQYF
TGTGCCAGCAGCTCCTCTAGCGGGAAACTCACAGATACGCAGTATTTT
>-|-|TRBJ2-7|TRBV7-9
CASSPWTELSEQYF
TGTGCCAGCAGCCCCTGGACGGAGCTGAGCGAGCAGTACTTC
>TRBD2|-|TRBJ2-1|TRBV29-1
CSVGTSGALLGNEQFF
TGCAGCGTTGGGACTAGCGGGGCCCTCCTTGGCAATGAGCAGTTCTTC